This T cell receptor beta chain was captured by sequencing in a study of cytomegalovirus exposure and HLA in healthy donors. Overall study: It was reported in a later analysis that the 120 or so validation repertoires used the same platform as the 650 to 800 first-cohort repertoires. General study points: Per published reports, the classifier diagnosed cytomegalovirus status with high specificity and sensitivity. TCR clusters originating in the first cohort tended to co-occur in the 100 to 150 validation repertoires, according to a later analysis. Some TCR beta chains (roughly 150 of them) were listed as cytomegalovirus-associated.

With 2 bases clipped from V and 3 bases from J, the junction kept 5 bases outside the gene matches. This CDR3 contains 16 residues. The germline gives CDR1 SGHNT, CDR2 YYREEE (reference sequence). Using immunoSEQ multiplex PCR, the repertoire was profiled, and TCRdb retains in-frame clones only, with some absent. The table has 150,000 to 200,000 clones, around 89% seen once. Of note for this clone: Its specificity is not known.

The chain links TRBV5-4 to TRBJ2-3, with 11 bases that match TRBD1. This TCR derives from a man aged 18 to 29 in good health and CMV-seronegative. The sequenced sample consisted of PBMCs. In DNA, the CDR3 is TGTGCCAGCAGCTTCCCCGGGACAGGGGGTACAGATACGCAGTATTTT. Translated: CASSFPGTGGTDTQYF.